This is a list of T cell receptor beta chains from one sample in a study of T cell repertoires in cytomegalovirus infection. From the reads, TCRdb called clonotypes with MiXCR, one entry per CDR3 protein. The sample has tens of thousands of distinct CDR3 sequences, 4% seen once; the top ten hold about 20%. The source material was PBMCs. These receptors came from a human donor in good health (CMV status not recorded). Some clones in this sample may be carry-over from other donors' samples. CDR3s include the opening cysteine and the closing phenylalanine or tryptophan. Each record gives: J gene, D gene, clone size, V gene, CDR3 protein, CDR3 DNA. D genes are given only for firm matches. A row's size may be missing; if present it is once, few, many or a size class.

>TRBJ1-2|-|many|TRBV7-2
CASSLGAGPLSYGYTF
TGTGCCAGCAGCTTAGGTGCGGGACCCCTAAGCTATGGCTACACCTTC
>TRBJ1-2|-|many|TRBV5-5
CASSLAELYGYTF
TGTGCCAGCAGCTTGGCTGAATTGTATGGCTACACCTTC
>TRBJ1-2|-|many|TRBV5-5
CASSQVAGLPGSYTF
TGTGCCAGCAGCCAAGTAGCGGGCCTCCCGGGAAGCTACACCTTC
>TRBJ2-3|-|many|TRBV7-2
CASRYLSGSTDTQYF
TGTGCCAGCAGGTACCTCAGCGGGAGCACAGATACGCAGTATTTT
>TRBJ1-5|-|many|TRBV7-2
CASSLRGSSNQPQHF
TGTGCCAGCAGCTTAAGGGGATCAAGCAATCAGCCCCAGCATTTT
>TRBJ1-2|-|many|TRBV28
CASSLLGKGGDYTF
TGTGCCAGCAGTTTACTGGGGAAGGGTGGGGACTACACCTTC
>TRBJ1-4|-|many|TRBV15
CATSARTAPTNEKLFF
TGTGCCACCAGCGCCCGGACGGCACCAACTAATGAAAAACTGTTTTTT
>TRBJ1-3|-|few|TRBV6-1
CAIRPDGGFGNTIYF
TGTGCCATCCGCCCGGACGGCGGGTTCGGGAACACCATATATTTT
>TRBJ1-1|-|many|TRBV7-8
CASSSRTGLTNTEAFF
TGTGCCAGCAGCTCCAGGACGGGGCTAACCAACACTGAAGCTTTCTTT
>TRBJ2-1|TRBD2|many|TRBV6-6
CASSYSLLAGSNEQFF
TGTGCCAGCAGTTACTCGCTCCTAGCGGGGTCAAATGAGCAGTTCTTC
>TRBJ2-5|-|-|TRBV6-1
CASSEARSAGETQYF
TGTGCCAGCAGTGAAGCGCGGAGCGCGGGAGAGACCCAGTACTTC
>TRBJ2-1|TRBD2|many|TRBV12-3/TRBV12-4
CASTSPQGGLAGGPPYNEQFF
TGTGCCAGCACCTCCCCCCAGGGCGGACTAGCGGGAGGGCCCCCATACAATGAGCAGTTCTTC
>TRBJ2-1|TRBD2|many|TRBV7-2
CASSSTGEGYNEQFF
TGTGCCAGCAGCTCAACCGGGGAGGGGTACAATGAGCAGTTCTTC
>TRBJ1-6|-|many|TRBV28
CASSERISALHF
TGTGCCAGCAGTGAAAGGATTTCGGCCCTCCACTTT
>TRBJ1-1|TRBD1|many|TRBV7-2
CATRQGLVAEAFF
TGTGCCACCAGACAGGGTCTAGTGGCTGAAGCTTTCTTT
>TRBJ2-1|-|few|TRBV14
CASSQDPRNEQFF
TGTGCCAGCAGCCAAGATCCGAGGAATGAGCAGTTCTTC
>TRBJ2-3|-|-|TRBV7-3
CASSYSGYTDTQYF
TGTGCCAGCAGCTATTCAGGGTACACAGATACGCAGTATTTT
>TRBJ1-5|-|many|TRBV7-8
CASSHRLTALSNQPQHF
TGTGCCAGCAGCCACCGGCTGACAGCCCTTAGCAATCAGCCCCAGCATTTT
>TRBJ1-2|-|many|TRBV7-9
CASSPGGGGYTF
TGTGCCAGCAGCCCCGGTGGGGGTGGCTACACCTTC
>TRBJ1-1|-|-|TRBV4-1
CASSWRGTEAFF
TGCGCCAGCAGCTGGAGGGGGACTGAAGCTTTCTTT
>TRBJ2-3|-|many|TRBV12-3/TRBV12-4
CASSLGSPDTQYF
TGTGCCAGCAGTTTAGGGTCCCCGGATACGCAGTATTTT
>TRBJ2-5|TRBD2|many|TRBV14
CASSQAGPTSGRSETQYF
TGTGCCAGCAGCCAAGCGGGCCCGACTAGCGGGAGATCGGAGACCCAGTACTTC
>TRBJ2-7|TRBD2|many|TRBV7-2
CASSFSAGDPYEQYF
TGTGCCAGCAGCTTTTCAGCGGGGGACCCCTACGAGCAGTACTTC
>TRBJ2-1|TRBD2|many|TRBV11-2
CASSFLRGGSYNEQFF
TGTGCCAGCAGCTTTTTGCGGGGGGGCTCCTACAATGAGCAGTTCTTC
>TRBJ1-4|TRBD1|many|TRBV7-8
CASSLGRQGAEKLFF
TGTGCCAGCAGCTTAGGGCGTCAGGGGGCTGAAAAACTGTTTTTT
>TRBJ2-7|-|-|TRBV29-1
CSVPLAQDYEQYF
TGCAGCGTTCCGCTAGCCCAAGACTACGAGCAGTACTTC
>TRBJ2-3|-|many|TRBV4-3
CASSQDVGGVGTDTQYF
TGCGCCAGCAGCCAAGATGTCGGGGGAGTGGGCACAGATACGCAGTATTTT
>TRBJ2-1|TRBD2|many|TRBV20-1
CSARVTSGRVSYNEQFF
TGCAGTGCTAGGGTCACTAGCGGGAGAGTGTCCTACAATGAGCAGTTCTTC
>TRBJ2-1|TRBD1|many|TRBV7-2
CASSLGQGGNEQFF
TGTGCCAGCAGCTTAGGACAGGGCGGGAATGAGCAGTTCTTC
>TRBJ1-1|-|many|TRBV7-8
CASKKQALGTEAFF
TGTGCCAGCAAAAAACAGGCGCTGGGCACTGAAGCTTTCTTT
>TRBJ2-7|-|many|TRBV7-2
CASSSSAAYEQYF
TGTGCCAGCAGCTCCAGCGCAGCCTACGAGCAGTACTTC
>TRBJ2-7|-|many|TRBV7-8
CASTLSGGIYEQYF
TGTGCCAGCACCCTTAGTGGGGGCATCTACGAGCAGTACTTC
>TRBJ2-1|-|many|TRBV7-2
CASSPSSTGYNEQFF
TGTGCCAGCAGCCCCTCATCAACAGGGTACAATGAGCAGTTCTTC